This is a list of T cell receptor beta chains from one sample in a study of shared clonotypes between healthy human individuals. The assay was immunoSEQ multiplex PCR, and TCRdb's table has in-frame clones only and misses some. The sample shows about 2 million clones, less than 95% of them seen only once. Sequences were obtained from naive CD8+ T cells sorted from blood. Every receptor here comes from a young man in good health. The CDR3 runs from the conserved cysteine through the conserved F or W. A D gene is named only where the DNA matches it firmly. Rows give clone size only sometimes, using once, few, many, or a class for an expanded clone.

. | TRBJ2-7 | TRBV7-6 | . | TGTGCCAGCAGCTTAGCCGGAGATTACGAGCAGTACTTC | CASSLAGDYEQYF
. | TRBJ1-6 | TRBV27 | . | TGTGCCAGCAGTTCGGGGGGTTCACCCCTCCACTTT | CASSSGGSPLHF
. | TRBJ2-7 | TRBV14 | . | TGTGCCAGCAGCCAAGCAGGGACGGGCGCCTACGAGCAGTACTTC | CASSQAGTGAYEQYF
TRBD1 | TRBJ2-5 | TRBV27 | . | TGTGCCAGCAGCCCGGGACAGGCTAAAGAGACCCAGTACTTC | CASSPGQAKETQYF
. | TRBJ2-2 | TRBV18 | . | TGTGCCAGCTCACCAAACAGGGATAGGGCGAACACCGGGGAGCTGTTTTTT | CASSPNRDRANTGELFF
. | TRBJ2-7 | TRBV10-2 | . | TGCGCCAGCAGTGAAGAGGTCTCCTACGAGCAGTACTTC | CASSEEVSYEQYF
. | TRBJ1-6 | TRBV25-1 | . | TGTGCCTCCAAGGGCGGATTAGGTTCACCCCTCCACTTT | CASKGGLGSPLHF
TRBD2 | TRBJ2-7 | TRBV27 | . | TGTGCCAGCGCCCTAGCGGGAGGGATCGGCTACGAGCAGTACTTC | CASALAGGIGYEQYF
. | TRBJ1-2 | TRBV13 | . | TGTGCCAGCAGCTTAGGGGGCGCGGTTGGTGGCTACACCTTC | CASSLGGAVGGYTF
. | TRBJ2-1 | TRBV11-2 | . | TGTGCCAGCAGCTTAGGCCCTGCGGGGAACAATGAGCAGTTCTTC | CASSLGPAGNNEQFF
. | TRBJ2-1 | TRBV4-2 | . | TGTGCCAGCAGCCAAGGATACCAGTACAATGAGCAGTTCTTC | CASSQGYQYNEQFF
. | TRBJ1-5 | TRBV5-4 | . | TGTGCCAGCAGCTTTTGGGGGAGCAATCAGCCCCAGCATTTT | CASSFWGSNQPQHF
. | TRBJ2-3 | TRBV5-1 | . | TGCGCCAGCAGCCTCGGGAGATCAGATACGCAGTATTTT | CASSLGRSDTQYF
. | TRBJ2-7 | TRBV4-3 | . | TGCGCCAGCAGCCAAGTTCTAACCTACGAGCAGTACTTC | CASSQVLTYEQYF
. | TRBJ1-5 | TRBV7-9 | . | TGTGCCAGCAGCCCATCCCCGGGACAAGATAGCAATCAGCCCCAGCATTTT | CASSPSPGQDSNQPQHF
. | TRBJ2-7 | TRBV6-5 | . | TGTGCCAGCAGTTACTCGAACAGGGCCCCCTACGAGCAGTACTTC | CASSYSNRAPYEQYF
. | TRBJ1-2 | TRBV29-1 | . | TGCAGCGCCCTCGGGGGGCCTAGCTATGGCTACACCTTC | CSALGGPSYGYTF
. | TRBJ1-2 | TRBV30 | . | TGTGCCTGGAGTGAAGGTATCAACTATGGCTACACCTTC | CAWSEGINYGYTF
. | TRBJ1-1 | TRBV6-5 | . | TGTGCCAGCAGTGCAGGGATGTGGACTGAAGCTTTCTTT | CASSAGMWTEAFF
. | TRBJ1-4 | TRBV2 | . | TGTGCCAGCAGTGAGATTGGAGGGCCCTTGGATGAAAAACTGTTTTTT | CASSEIGGPLDEKLFF
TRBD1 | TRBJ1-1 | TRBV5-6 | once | TGTGCCAGCATCGAGACAGGGCCGAACACTGAAGCTTTCTTT | CASIETGPNTEAFF
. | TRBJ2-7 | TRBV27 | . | TGTGCCAGCAGTCCGCTCGGGGGAGGATTTACCTACGAGCAGTACTTC | CASSPLGGGFTYEQYF
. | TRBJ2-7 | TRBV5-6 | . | TGTGCCAGCAGCTCATCACCCTACGAGCAGTACTTC | CASSSSPYEQYF
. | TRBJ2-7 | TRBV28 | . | TGTGCCAGCAGTTTATCGGCCTGGAGGGGGCTCTCCTACGAGCAGTACTTC | CASSLSAWRGLSYEQYF
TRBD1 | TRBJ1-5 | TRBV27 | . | TGTGCCAGCAGTTTTTCAGGGGGCCTGCAACAGCCCCAGCATTTT | CASSFSGGLQQPQHF
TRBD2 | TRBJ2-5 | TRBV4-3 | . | TGCGCCAGCAGCCAAGATTTAACTAGCGGGTTAACAGGAGAGACCCAGTACTTC | CASSQDLTSGLTGETQYF
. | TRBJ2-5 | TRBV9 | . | TGTGCCAGCAGCGTAGCCGGGGTCCAAGAGACCCAGTACTTC | CASSVAGVQETQYF
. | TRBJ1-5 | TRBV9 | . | TGTGCCAGCAGCCCTGGAGGGGGGGATCAGCCCCAGCATTTT | CASSPGGGDQPQHF
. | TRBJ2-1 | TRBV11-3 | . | TGTGCCAGCAGCTTAGGAGACAATGAGCAGTTCTTC | CASSLGDNEQFF
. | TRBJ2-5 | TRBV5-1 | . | TGCGCCAGCAGCTTGGAAGGGACCCAGTACTTC | CASSLEGTQYF
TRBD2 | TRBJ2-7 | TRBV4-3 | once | TGCGCCAGCAGCCAAGAAGGCGGGGGGTCCTACGAGCAGTACTTC | CASSQEGGGSYEQYF
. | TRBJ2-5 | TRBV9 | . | TGTGCCAGCAGCCTGAGCGGGACAGCGGAAGAGACCCAGTACTTC | CASSLSGTAEETQYF
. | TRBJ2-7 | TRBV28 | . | TGTGCCAGCAGTTCTTTAGGGGGAGATTTGTACGAGCAGTACTTC | CASSSLGGDLYEQYF
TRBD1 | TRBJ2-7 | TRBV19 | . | TGTGCCAGCGGGACAGGGTTAATCAACGAGCAGTACTTC | CASGTGLINEQYF
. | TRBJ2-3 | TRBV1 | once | TGCACCAGCAGTACACGGACAAGGCGACTAGATACAGATACGCAGTATTTT | CTSSTRTRRLDTDTQYF
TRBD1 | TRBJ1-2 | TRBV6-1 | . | TGTGCCAGCAGCGAGGGACAGGATTATGGCTACACCTTC | CASSEGQDYGYTF
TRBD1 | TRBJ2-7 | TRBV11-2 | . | TGTGCCAGCAGCTTAGCGGTTTTTCTGACAGGGGGATTGGTCGAGCAGTACTTC | CASSLAVFLTGGLVEQYF
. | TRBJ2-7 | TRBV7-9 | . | TGTGCCAGCAGCCTACCCCTGAGGGACGAGCAGTACTTC | CASSLPLRDEQYF
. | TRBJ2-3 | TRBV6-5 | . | TGTGCCAGCAGGGACTACCTCACAGATACGCAGTATTTT | CASRDYLTDTQYF
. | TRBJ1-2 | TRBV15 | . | TGTGCCACCAGCAGAGATCGGGGGGCCGGCTATGGCTACACCTTC | CATSRDRGAGYGYTF
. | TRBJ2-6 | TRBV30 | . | TGTGCCTGGAGTTCAGGTCTCGGGGCCAACGTCCTGACTTTC | CAWSSGLGANVLTF
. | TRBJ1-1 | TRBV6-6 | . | TGTGCCAGCCGGTGGGAAAACACTGAAGCTTTCTTT | CASRWENTEAFF
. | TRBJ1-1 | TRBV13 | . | TGTGCCAGCAGCTTAGACAGGCGGGACACTGAAGCTTTCTTT | CASSLDRRDTEAFF
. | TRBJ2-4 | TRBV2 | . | TGTGCCAGCAGTGAAGGTGTCGCAGGAGCCAAAAACATTCAGTACTTC | CASSEGVAGAKNIQYF
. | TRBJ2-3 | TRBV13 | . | TGTGCCAGCAGCTTCGGTCGGGTTACAGATACGCAGTATTTT | CASSFGRVTDTQYF
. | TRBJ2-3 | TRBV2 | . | TGTGCCAGCAGTGAGATCTCCACCACAGATACGCAGTATTTT | CASSEISTTDTQYF
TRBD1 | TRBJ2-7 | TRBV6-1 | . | TGTGCCAGCAGGCCCGGACAGGCGGCGGCCTACGAGCAGTACTTC | CASRPGQAAAYEQYF
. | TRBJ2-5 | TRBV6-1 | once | TGTGCCAGCAGTTATGGCGAGACCCAGTACTTC | CASSYGETQYF
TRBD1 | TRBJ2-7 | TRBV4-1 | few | TGCGCCAGCAGCCAGTTCGACAGGGAAAGTTACGAGCAGTACTTC | CASSQFDRESYEQYF
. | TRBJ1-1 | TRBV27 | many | TGTGCCAGCAAGCTCCAGGGGTACACTGAAGCTTTCTTT | CASKLQGYTEAFF
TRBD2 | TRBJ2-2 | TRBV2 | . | TGTGCCAGCAGAGCACTAGCGGGTACGGGGACCGGGGAGCTGTTTTTT | CASRALAGTGTGELFF
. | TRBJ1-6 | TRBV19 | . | TGTGCCAGCAGGGATGCCTTGAGTTTTAATTCACCCCTCCACTTT | CASRDALSFNSPLHF
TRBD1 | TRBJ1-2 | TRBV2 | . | TGTGCCAGCAGTGATCCGGGACAGATTCCTGGCTACACCTTC | CASSDPGQIPGYTF
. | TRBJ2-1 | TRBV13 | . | TGTGCCAGCAGCCCCCGAGTTGCAGGGGCGAACTACAATGAGCAGTTCTTC | CASSPRVAGANYNEQFF
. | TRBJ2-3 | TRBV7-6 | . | TGTGCCAGCAGCTTAGTTGTAGCATCCCCAGGAAATACGCAGTATTTT | CASSLVVASPGNTQYF
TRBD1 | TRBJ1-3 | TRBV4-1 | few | TGCGCCAGCAGCCAAGATAGGACAGGGGGCTTTGGAAACACCATATATTTT | CASSQDRTGGFGNTIYF
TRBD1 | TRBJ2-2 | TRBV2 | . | TGTGCCAGCAGTGATGACAGGGGGTTGACCGGGGAGCTGTTTTTT | CASSDDRGLTGELFF